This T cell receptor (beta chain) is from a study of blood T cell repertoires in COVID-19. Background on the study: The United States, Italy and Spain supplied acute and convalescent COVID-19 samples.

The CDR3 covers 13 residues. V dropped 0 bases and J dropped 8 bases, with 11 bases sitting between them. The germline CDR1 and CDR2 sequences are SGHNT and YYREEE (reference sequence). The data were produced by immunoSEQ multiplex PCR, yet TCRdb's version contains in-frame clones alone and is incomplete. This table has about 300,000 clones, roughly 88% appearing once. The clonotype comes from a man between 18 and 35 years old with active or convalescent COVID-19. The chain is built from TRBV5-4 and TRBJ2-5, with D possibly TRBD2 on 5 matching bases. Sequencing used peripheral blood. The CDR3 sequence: CASSLVSEGTQYF. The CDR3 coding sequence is TGTGCCAGCAGCTTGGTTAGCGAGGGAACCCAGTACTTC.